This is a list of T cell receptor beta chains from one sample in a study of T cell repertoires in cytomegalovirus infection. A single record per CDR3 protein comes from TCRdb applying MiXCR to the reads. The repertoire holds 150,000 or so distinct CDR3 sequences, with around 32% as singletons. For these receptors, no antigen is known. Sequences were derived from CD8+ T cells from cultured PBMCs, sampled from culture after CMV antigen stimulation. The receptors derive from a human donor in good health (CMV status not recorded). Some clones in this sample may be carry-over from other donors' samples. Each CDR3 is given with its conserved first and last residue. D genes are given only for firm matches. The size field is filled for only some rows; it gives once, few, many or a size class.

cdr3_aa: CASSSLAGGVDTQYF; cdr3_nt: TGTGCCAGCAGCTCTTTAGCGGGGGGGGTGGATACGCAGTATTTT; v_call: TRBV7-3; d_call: TRBD2; clone_size: .; j_call: TRBJ2-3; cdr3_length: 15
cdr3_aa: CASSQAAGTGYYEQYF; cdr3_nt: TGTGCCAGCAGCCAAGCTGCCGGGACAGGGTACTACGAGCAGTACTTC; v_call: TRBV4-2; d_call: TRBD1; clone_size: .; j_call: TRBJ2-7; cdr3_length: 16
cdr3_aa: CASGLGTSGSSYEQYF; cdr3_nt: TGTGCTAGTGGTTTGGGGACTAGCGGGAGCTCCTACGAGCAGTACTTC; v_call: TRBV12-5; d_call: TRBD2; clone_size: .; j_call: TRBJ2-7; cdr3_length: 16
cdr3_aa: CASSFAGTGYEQYF; cdr3_nt: TGTGCCAGCAGTTTTGCCGGGACAGGCTACGAGCAGTACTTC; v_call: TRBV12-3/TRBV12-4; d_call: TRBD1; clone_size: .; j_call: TRBJ2-7; cdr3_length: 14
cdr3_aa: CASSLAEGNTEAFF; cdr3_nt: TGTGCCAGCAGTTTAGCAGAGGGGAACACTGAAGCTTTCTTT; v_call: TRBV12-3/TRBV12-4; d_call: .; clone_size: few; j_call: TRBJ1-1; cdr3_length: 14
cdr3_aa: CASSIAYLGAEQYF; cdr3_nt: TGTGCCAGCAGCATTGCATACCTCGGCGCCGAGCAGTACTTC; v_call: TRBV28; d_call: .; clone_size: .; j_call: TRBJ2-7; cdr3_length: 14
cdr3_aa: CSLIQGATDTQYF; cdr3_nt: TGCAGCTTAATACAGGGGGCAACAGATACGCAGTATTTT; v_call: TRBV29-1; d_call: TRBD1; clone_size: .; j_call: TRBJ2-3; cdr3_length: 13
cdr3_aa: CASSIASGGQYNEQFF; cdr3_nt: TGTGCCAGTAGTATAGCTAGCGGGGGCCAGTACAATGAGCAGTTCTTC; v_call: TRBV19; d_call: TRBD2; clone_size: .; j_call: TRBJ2-1; cdr3_length: 16
cdr3_aa: CASSPWSGELFF; cdr3_nt: TGTGCCAGCAGCCCATGGTCCGGGGAGCTGTTTTTT; v_call: TRBV7-6; d_call: .; clone_size: many; j_call: TRBJ2-2; cdr3_length: 12
cdr3_aa: CATSEGQAGTEAFF; cdr3_nt: TGTGCCACCAGTGAAGGACAGGCAGGCACTGAAGCTTTCTTT; v_call: TRBV24-1; d_call: TRBD1; clone_size: .; j_call: TRBJ1-1; cdr3_length: 14
cdr3_aa: CASSLVSGGPSEQYF; cdr3_nt: TGTGCCAGCAGCTTAGTTAGCGGGGGGCCTTCAGAGCAGTACTTC; v_call: TRBV7-9; d_call: TRBD2; clone_size: .; j_call: TRBJ2-7; cdr3_length: 15
cdr3_aa: CSARGGTGVTDQPQHF; cdr3_nt: TGCAGTGCTAGGGGGGGGACAGGGGTGACGGATCAGCCCCAGCATTTT; v_call: TRBV20-1; d_call: TRBD1; clone_size: .; j_call: TRBJ1-5; cdr3_length: 16
cdr3_aa: CASRPGTDQETQYF; cdr3_nt: TGTGCCAGCAGACCCGGGACAGATCAAGAGACCCAGTACTTC; v_call: TRBV7-9; d_call: TRBD1; clone_size: .; j_call: TRBJ2-5; cdr3_length: 14
cdr3_aa: CSAGTGANFDGELFF; cdr3_nt: TGCAGCGCAGGGACAGGGGCGAATTTTGACGGGGAGCTGTTTTTT; v_call: TRBV29-1; d_call: TRBD1; clone_size: .; j_call: TRBJ2-2; cdr3_length: 15
cdr3_aa: CASSSAGAPYEQYF; cdr3_nt: TGTGCCAGCAGCTCGGCAGGGGCCCCCTACGAGCAGTACTTC; v_call: TRBV7-2; d_call: .; clone_size: few; j_call: TRBJ2-7; cdr3_length: 14
cdr3_aa: CASSPPAARDEQFF; cdr3_nt: TGTGCCAGCAGCCCCCCGGCGGCGCGGGATGAGCAGTTCTTC; v_call: TRBV7-9; d_call: .; clone_size: many; j_call: TRBJ2-1; cdr3_length: 14
cdr3_aa: CASSLTGATNEKLFF; cdr3_nt: TGTGCCAGCAGCTTGACAGGAGCAACTAATGAAAAACTGTTTTTT; v_call: TRBV5-4; d_call: .; clone_size: .; j_call: TRBJ1-4; cdr3_length: 15
cdr3_aa: CSARVAGSGGYTF; cdr3_nt: TGCAGTGCTAGAGTTGCAGGGAGTGGTGGCTACACCTTC; v_call: TRBV20-1; d_call: .; clone_size: few; j_call: TRBJ1-2; cdr3_length: 13
cdr3_aa: CASGYSPLHF; cdr3_nt: TGTGCCAGCGGGTATTCACCCCTCCACTTT; v_call: TRBV27; d_call: .; clone_size: .; j_call: TRBJ1-6; cdr3_length: 10
cdr3_aa: CSASRTGTLTDTQYF; cdr3_nt: TGCAGTGCTAGTCGGACAGGGACTTTAACAGATACGCAGTATTTT; v_call: TRBV20-1; d_call: TRBD1; clone_size: few; j_call: TRBJ2-3; cdr3_length: 15
cdr3_aa: CASSSTHPGPQHF; cdr3_nt: TGTGCCAGCAGTTCGACACATCCAGGGCCCCAGCATTTT; v_call: TRBV12-3/TRBV12-4; d_call: .; clone_size: .; j_call: TRBJ1-5; cdr3_length: 13
cdr3_aa: CASSYTDSRDISYEQYF; cdr3_nt: TGTGCCAGCAGTTACACAGACTCCCGGGACATCAGCTACGAGCAGTACTTC; v_call: TRBV6-5; d_call: .; clone_size: .; j_call: TRBJ2-7; cdr3_length: 17
cdr3_aa: CAISESRASGDTQYF; cdr3_nt: TGTGCCATCAGTGAGTCTAGGGCTAGCGGCGATACGCAGTATTTT; v_call: TRBV10-3; d_call: TRBD2; clone_size: .; j_call: TRBJ2-3; cdr3_length: 15
cdr3_aa: CSARDPSTSGGTDTQYF; cdr3_nt: TGCAGTGCTAGAGATCCTTCGACTAGCGGGGGGACAGATACGCAGTATTTT; v_call: TRBV20-1; d_call: TRBD2; clone_size: few; j_call: TRBJ2-3; cdr3_length: 17
cdr3_aa: CASIPRGGGSNTQYF; cdr3_nt: TGTGCCAGCATCCCCCGCGGGGGCGGGTCAAATACGCAGTATTTT; v_call: TRBV7-9; d_call: .; clone_size: many; j_call: TRBJ2-3; cdr3_length: 15
cdr3_aa: CASSIGAYSYNEQFF; cdr3_nt: TGTGCCAGTAGTATAGGTGCCTACTCCTACAATGAGCAGTTCTTC; v_call: TRBV19; d_call: .; clone_size: few; j_call: TRBJ2-1; cdr3_length: 15
cdr3_aa: CASSQVYRVDEKLFF; cdr3_nt: TGCGCCAGCAGCCAAGTTTACAGGGTCGATGAAAAACTGTTTTTT; v_call: TRBV4-1; d_call: .; clone_size: few; j_call: TRBJ1-4; cdr3_length: 15
cdr3_aa: CASSQAGVDEQFF; cdr3_nt: TGTGCCAGCAGCCAGGCAGGGGTCGATGAGCAGTTCTTC; v_call: TRBV7-9; d_call: .; clone_size: many; j_call: TRBJ2-1; cdr3_length: 13
cdr3_aa: CASSWTGLNTEAFF; cdr3_nt: TGTGCCAGCAGTTGGACAGGGCTGAACACTGAAGCTTTCTTT; v_call: TRBV27; d_call: TRBD1; clone_size: few; j_call: TRBJ1-1; cdr3_length: 14
cdr3_aa: CASSRKSGANVLTF; cdr3_nt: TGTGCCAGCAGCCGTAAGTCTGGGGCCAACGTCCTGACTTTC; v_call: TRBV7-6; d_call: .; clone_size: many; j_call: TRBJ2-6; cdr3_length: 14
cdr3_aa: CASRPPGTRQETQYF; cdr3_nt: TGTGCCAGCAGGCCCCCCGGGACACGCCAAGAGACCCAGTACTTC; v_call: TRBV27; d_call: .; clone_size: .; j_call: TRBJ2-5; cdr3_length: 15
cdr3_aa: CARPGGSTDTQYF; cdr3_nt: TGTGCCAGGCCCGGCGGGAGCACAGATACGCAGTATTTT; v_call: TRBV12-3/TRBV12-4; d_call: .; clone_size: .; j_call: TRBJ2-3; cdr3_length: 13
cdr3_aa: CASSHNTMRETQYF; cdr3_nt: TGCGCCAGCAGCCATAATACTATGCGAGAGACCCAGTACTTC; v_call: TRBV4-1; d_call: .; clone_size: .; j_call: TRBJ2-5; cdr3_length: 14
cdr3_aa: CASSQDVGQGYQPQHF; cdr3_nt: TGCGCCAGCAGCCAAGATGTGGGGCAGGGGTATCAGCCCCAGCATTTT; v_call: TRBV4-1; d_call: .; clone_size: many; j_call: TRBJ1-5; cdr3_length: 16
cdr3_aa: CASRGQGENEQYF; cdr3_nt: TGTGCCAGCAGGGGCCAGGGAGAAAACGAGCAGTACTTC; v_call: TRBV13; d_call: .; clone_size: many; j_call: TRBJ2-7; cdr3_length: 13
cdr3_aa: CATSDPKADRGTDTQYF; cdr3_nt: TGTGCCACCAGTGATCCGAAGGCGGACAGGGGTACTGATACGCAGTATTTT; v_call: TRBV24-1; d_call: TRBD1; clone_size: .; j_call: TRBJ2-3; cdr3_length: 17
cdr3_aa: CSVAGGGANEQFF; cdr3_nt: TGCAGCGTTGCAGGCGGGGGGGCTAACGAGCAGTTCTTC; v_call: TRBV29-1; d_call: TRBD2; clone_size: once; j_call: TRBJ2-1; cdr3_length: 13
cdr3_aa: CASSPDGGYGMNTEAFF; cdr3_nt: TGTGCCAGCAGCCCAGATGGGGGTTATGGGATGAACACTGAAGCTTTCTTT; v_call: TRBV7-4; d_call: .; clone_size: once; j_call: TRBJ1-1; cdr3_length: 17
cdr3_aa: CAGSTPLGQAGTGELFF; cdr3_nt: TGTGCCGGCAGCACGCCGCTCGGACAGGCGGGCACCGGGGAGCTGTTTTTT; v_call: TRBV7-9; d_call: TRBD1; clone_size: .; j_call: TRBJ2-2; cdr3_length: 17
cdr3_aa: CSAPSPPGELFF; cdr3_nt: TGCAGTGCGCCCTCCCCTCCCGGGGAGCTGTTTTTT; v_call: TRBV20-1; d_call: .; clone_size: .; j_call: TRBJ2-2; cdr3_length: 12
cdr3_aa: CASSRTSGEVNEQFF; cdr3_nt: TGTGCCAGCAGCCGGACTAGCGGAGAAGTCAATGAGCAGTTCTTC; v_call: TRBV7-9; d_call: TRBD2; clone_size: .; j_call: TRBJ2-1; cdr3_length: 15
cdr3_aa: CASSLPASEQFF; cdr3_nt: TGTGCCAGCAGTTTACCGGCGAGCGAGCAGTTCTTC; v_call: TRBV12-3/TRBV12-4; d_call: .; clone_size: .; j_call: TRBJ2-1; cdr3_length: 12
cdr3_aa: CASSWGGGNQPQHF; cdr3_nt: TGTGCCAGCAGCTGGGGGGGGGGCAATCAGCCCCAGCATTTT; v_call: TRBV11-2; d_call: .; clone_size: .; j_call: TRBJ1-5; cdr3_length: 14
cdr3_aa: CASRGERETQYF; cdr3_nt: TGTGCCAGCAGGGGGGAGCGGGAGACCCAGTACTTC; v_call: TRBV2; d_call: .; clone_size: few; j_call: TRBJ2-5; cdr3_length: 12
cdr3_aa: CASSSRGTEETQYF; cdr3_nt: TGTGCCAGCAGCTCGCGGGGGACAGAAGAGACCCAGTACTTC; v_call: TRBV11-2; d_call: .; clone_size: .; j_call: TRBJ2-5; cdr3_length: 14
cdr3_aa: CASSPRITYEQYF; cdr3_nt: TGTGCCAGCAGCCCCCGGATAACCTACGAGCAGTACTTC; v_call: TRBV7-2; d_call: .; clone_size: medium-sized; j_call: TRBJ2-7; cdr3_length: 13
cdr3_aa: CASSLLINTEAFF; cdr3_nt: TGTGCCAGCAGCTTATTAATAAACACTGAAGCTTTCTTT; v_call: TRBV5-6; d_call: .; clone_size: .; j_call: TRBJ1-1; cdr3_length: 13
cdr3_aa: CASSLVRGDEQFF; cdr3_nt: TGTGCCAGCAGCTTAGTCCGCGGGGATGAGCAGTTCTTC; v_call: TRBV11-2; d_call: .; clone_size: many; j_call: TRBJ2-1; cdr3_length: 13
cdr3_aa: CASSFGRSSSYEQYF; cdr3_nt: TGTGCCAGCAGTTTTGGTAGGTCCAGCTCCTACGAGCAGTACTTC; v_call: TRBV28; d_call: .; clone_size: many; j_call: TRBJ2-7; cdr3_length: 15
cdr3_aa: CASTPWGSEAFF; cdr3_nt: TGTGCCAGCACTCCCTGGGGGTCTGAAGCTTTCTTT; v_call: TRBV28; d_call: .; clone_size: many; j_call: TRBJ1-1; cdr3_length: 12
cdr3_aa: CASSFGLAAQETQYF; cdr3_nt: TGTGCCAGCAGCTTCGGGTTGGCGGCCCAAGAGACCCAGTACTTC; v_call: TRBV7-8; d_call: .; clone_size: many; j_call: TRBJ2-5; cdr3_length: 15
cdr3_aa: CASSVSWGQGGTGELFF; cdr3_nt: TGTGCCAGCAGCGTAAGCTGGGGACAGGGGGGCACCGGGGAGCTGTTTTTT; v_call: TRBV9; d_call: TRBD1; clone_size: few; j_call: TRBJ2-2; cdr3_length: 17
cdr3_aa: CASSLGTMAGELFF; cdr3_nt: TGTGCCAGCAGCTTAGGCACCATGGCCGGGGAGCTGTTTTTT; v_call: TRBV7-2; d_call: .; clone_size: many; j_call: TRBJ2-2; cdr3_length: 14
cdr3_aa: CASRDPGLGAEQYF; cdr3_nt: TGTGCCAGCAGGGACCCGGGACTAGGGGCCGAGCAGTACTTC; v_call: TRBV11-2; d_call: TRBD2; clone_size: few; j_call: TRBJ2-7; cdr3_length: 14
cdr3_aa: CASNRQGANEQFF; cdr3_nt: TGTGCCAGCAATCGACAGGGGGCAAATGAGCAGTTCTTC; v_call: TRBV27; d_call: TRBD1; clone_size: few; j_call: TRBJ2-1; cdr3_length: 13